Sequencing of this T cell receptor (beta chain) was carried out in a study of cytomegalovirus exposure and HLA in healthy donors. The PCR had 60 Vbeta and 13 Jbeta primers. This table comes from immunoSEQ multiplex PCR, and its TCRdb copy is limited to in-frame clones, with some not included. This repertoire shows around 85,000 clones, approximately 80% found once; its top ten account for about 23%. Study-wide results and limits: Beyond CMV serostatus, there was no information to go on about immune exposure. It was reported that TCR beta sequences correctly inferred the HLA-A and HLA-B alleles for most subjects.

With regard to this clone: Its antigen remains unknown.

Germline V gene data show CDR1 as SGDLS and CDR2 as YYNGEE. V lost 4 bases, J lost 5 bases, and 11 bases stayed unmatched. The CDR3 consists of 15 residues. The rearrangement joins TRBV9 to TRBJ2-5; 7 nucleotides match TRBD2. Sequenced material: PBMCs. This receptor was taken from a woman between 50 and 59 years old in good health and CMV-seropositive. The CDR3, as DNA: TGTGCCAGCAGCCCCTCGGGGGGTTTGAAGGAGACCCAGTACTTC. It is translated as CASSPSGGLKETQYF.